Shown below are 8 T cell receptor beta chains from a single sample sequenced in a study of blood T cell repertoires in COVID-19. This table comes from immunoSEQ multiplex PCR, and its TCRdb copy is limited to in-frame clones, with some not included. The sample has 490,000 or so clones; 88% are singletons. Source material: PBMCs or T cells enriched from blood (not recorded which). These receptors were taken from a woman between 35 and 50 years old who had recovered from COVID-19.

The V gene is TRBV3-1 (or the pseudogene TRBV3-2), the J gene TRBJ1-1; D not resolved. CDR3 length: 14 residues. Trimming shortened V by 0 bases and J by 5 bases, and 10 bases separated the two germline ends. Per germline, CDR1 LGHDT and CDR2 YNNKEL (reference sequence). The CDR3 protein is CASSQDGPGTEAFF. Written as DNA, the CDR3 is TGTGCCAGCAGCCAAGATGGGCCAGGTACTGAAGCTTTCTTT.

CDR3 coding DNA: TGTGCCAGCAGCCTCGCCGGGACTAGGAACGAGCAGTACTTC. Residues: CASSLAGTRNEQYF. This chain uses TRBV3-1 (or the pseudogene TRBV3-2) with TRBJ2-7; 8 nucleotides align to TRBD2. Germline loops: CDR1 LGHDT, CDR2 YNNKEL (reference sequence). This CDR3 contains 14 residues. V gave up 4 bases and J gave up 5 bases; unmatched junction bases: 7.

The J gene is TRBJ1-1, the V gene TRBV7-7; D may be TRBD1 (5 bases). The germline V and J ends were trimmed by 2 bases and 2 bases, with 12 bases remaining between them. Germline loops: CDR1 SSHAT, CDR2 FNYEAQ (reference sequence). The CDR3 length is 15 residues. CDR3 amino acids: CASSLRDSCNTEAFF. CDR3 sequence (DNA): TGTGCCAGCAGCTTAAGGGACTCCTGCAACACTGAAGCTTTCTTT. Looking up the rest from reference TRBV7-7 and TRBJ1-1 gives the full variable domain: GAGVSQSPRYKVTKRGQDVTLRCDPISSHATLYWYQQALGQGPEFLTYFNYEAQPDKSGLPSDRFSAERPEGSISTLTIQRTEQRDSAMYRCASSLRDSCNTEAFFGQGTRLTVV.

The DNA for the CDR3 is TGTGCCAGCACCCCGACAGGGATTGATGGCTACACCTTC. It encodes CASTPTGIDGYTF. The rearrangement joins TRBV12-3 or TRBV12-4 to TRBJ1-2; 7 bases fit TRBD1. This CDR3 is built from 13 residues. Trimming took 7 bases from V and 6 from J; bases not matched to a gene: 8.

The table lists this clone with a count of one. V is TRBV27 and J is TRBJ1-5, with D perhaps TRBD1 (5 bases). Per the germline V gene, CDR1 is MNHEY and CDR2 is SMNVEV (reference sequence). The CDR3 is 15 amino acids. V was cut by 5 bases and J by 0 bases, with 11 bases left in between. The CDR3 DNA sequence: TGTGCCAGCAGTCCGGGACTGATTAGCAATCAGCCCCAGCATTTT. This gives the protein CASSPGLISNQPQHF.

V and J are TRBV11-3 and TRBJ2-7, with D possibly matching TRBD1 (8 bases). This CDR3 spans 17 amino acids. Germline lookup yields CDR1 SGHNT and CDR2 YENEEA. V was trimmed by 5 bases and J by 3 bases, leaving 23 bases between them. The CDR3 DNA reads TGTGCCAGCAGCCCCGGACAGGGTCGGGAGGATAGCTACGAGCAGTACTTC. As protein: CASSPGQGREDSYEQYF. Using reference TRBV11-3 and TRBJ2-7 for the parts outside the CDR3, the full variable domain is EAGVVQSPRYKIIEKKQPVAFWCNPISGHNTLYWYLQNLGQGPELLIRYENEEAVDDSQLPKDRFSAERLKGVDSTLKIQPAELGDSAVYLCASSPGQGREDSYEQYFGPGTRLTVT.

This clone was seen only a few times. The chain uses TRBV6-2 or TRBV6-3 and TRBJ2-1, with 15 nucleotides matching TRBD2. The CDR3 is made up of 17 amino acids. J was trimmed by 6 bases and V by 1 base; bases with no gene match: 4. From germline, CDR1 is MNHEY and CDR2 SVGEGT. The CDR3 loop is CASSYFRTSGRGNEQFF. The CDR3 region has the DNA TGTGCCAGCAGTTACTTTAGGACTAGCGGGAGGGGCAATGAGCAGTTCTTC.

CDR3 sequence reads: CASRPQRGTEAFF. CDR3 DNA sequence: TGTGCCAGCAGACCTCAGCGGGGCACTGAAGCTTTCTTT. V is TRBV5-4 and J is TRBJ1-1; D uncertain. CDR1 and CDR2 from the germline V gene are SGHNT and YYREEE (reference sequence). The CDR3 is made up of 13 amino acids. The V and J ends lost 5 bases and 4 bases respectively, with 12 bases between them.